This T cell receptor beta chain was sequenced during a study of identical twins. V gave up 1 base and J gave up 0 bases; unmatched junction bases: 4. Germline V gene data show CDR1 as SGHRS and CDR2 as YFSETQ. The CDR3 extends over 17 amino acids. Of note for this clonotype: Its target is unknown.

TCRdb re-analysed the 5' RACE reads in MiXCR, keeping a single row per CDR3 protein. The table lists about 530,000 distinct CDR3 sequences, around 24% of them singletons. Findings of the study overall: Memory repertoires lacked the insertion deficit that abundant cord blood beta clonotypes showed. Twin-shared out-of-frame alpha sequences were enriched for low generation probability.

The same sample was also used in a study of yellow fever vaccine responses in identical twins.

This TCR came from a woman under 30 in good health. The gene calls are TRBV5-1 and TRBJ2-4; 10 bases agree with TRBD1. The sequencing input was CD4+ T cells sorted from blood. CDR3: CASSLQGQGLAKNIQYF. CDR3 in DNA: TGCGCCAGCAGCTTGCAGGGACAGGGGCTAGCCAAAAACATTCAGTACTTC.